This T cell receptor (beta chain) was identified during a study of technical replicates of blood from four donors listed by TCRdb under 2017. In regard to this clone: Its antigen remains undetermined. No quality values exist for individual bases; no much larger clone is one base distant. Other DNA sequences of this sample code for an identical CDR3.

Library preparation used the immunoSEQ multiplex PCR assay. Not all clones reach the TCRdb copy of this immuneACCESS table, which keeps in-frame sequences only. Checked studies attribute under half of the gap to unresolved V genes and leave the rest unexplained. The sample table lists about 81,000 clones, roughly 77% of them with a count of one. Of the sample, approximately 3.5% is held by the ten largest clones. The germline V gene yields MGHDK for CDR1 and SYGVNS for CDR2. Including the terminal cysteine and phenylalanine, the CDR3 comprises 11 residues. Kept here is only the CDR3 DNA, which spans 33 bases and is read in frame from base 1. V lost 4 bases and J lost 7 bases; the stretch between them is 5 bases long.

The sequence was obtained from a human donor in good health. Some clones in this sample may be carry-over from other donors' samples. This receptor chain uses TRBV25-1 and TRBJ2-1; D gene: possibly TRBD2, on 5 matching bases. Sequencing was carried out using PBMCs. Here is the DNA: TGTGCCAGCAGTGGCGGGAATGAGCAGTTCTTC. This translates into CASSGGNEQFF.